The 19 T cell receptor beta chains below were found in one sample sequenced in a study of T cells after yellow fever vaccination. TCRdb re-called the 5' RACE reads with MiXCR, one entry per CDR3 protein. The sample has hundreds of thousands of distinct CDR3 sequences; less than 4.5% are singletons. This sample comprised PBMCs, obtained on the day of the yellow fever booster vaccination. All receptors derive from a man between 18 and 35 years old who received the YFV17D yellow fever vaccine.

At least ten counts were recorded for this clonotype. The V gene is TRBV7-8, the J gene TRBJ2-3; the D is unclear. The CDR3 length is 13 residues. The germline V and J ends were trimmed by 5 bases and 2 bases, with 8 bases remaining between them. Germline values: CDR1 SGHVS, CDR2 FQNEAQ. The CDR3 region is CASSPRLTDTQYF. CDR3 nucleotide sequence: TGTGCCAGCAGCCCACGACTCACAGATACGCAGTATTTT.

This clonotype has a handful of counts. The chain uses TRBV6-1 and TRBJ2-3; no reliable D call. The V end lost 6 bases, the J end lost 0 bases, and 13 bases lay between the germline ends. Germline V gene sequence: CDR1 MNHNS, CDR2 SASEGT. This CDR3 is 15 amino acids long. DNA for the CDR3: TGTGCCAGCAGGTGGACGGAACTTAGCACAGATACGCAGTATTTT. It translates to CASRWTELSTDTQYF.

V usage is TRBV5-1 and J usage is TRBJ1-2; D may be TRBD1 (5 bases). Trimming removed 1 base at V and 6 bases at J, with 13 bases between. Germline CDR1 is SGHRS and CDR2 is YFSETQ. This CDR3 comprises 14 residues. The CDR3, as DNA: TGCGCCAGCAGCTTGATGACAGACGTCCATGGCTACACCTTC. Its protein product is CASSLMTDVHGYTF.

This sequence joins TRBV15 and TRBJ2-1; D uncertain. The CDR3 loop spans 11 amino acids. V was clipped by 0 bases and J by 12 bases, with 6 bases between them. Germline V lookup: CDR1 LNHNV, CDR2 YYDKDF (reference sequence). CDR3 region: CATSRDVTQFF. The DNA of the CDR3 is TGTGCCACCAGCAGAGATGTAACGCAGTTCTTC. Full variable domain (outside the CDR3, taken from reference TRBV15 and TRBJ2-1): DAMVIQNPRYQVTQFGKPVTLSCSQTLNHNVMYWYQQKSSQAPKLLFHYYDKDFNNEADTPDNFQSRRPNTSFCFLDIRSPGLGDTAMYLCATSRDVTQFFGPGTRLTVL.

The CDR3 here is CASSQERHHYEQYF. The DNA of the CDR3 is TGCGCCAGCAGCCAAGAACGGCATCACTACGAGCAGTACTTC. J is TRBJ2-7 and V is TRBV4-3; the D is unclear. Trimming pared 0 bases from V and 3 bases from J, leaving 9 bases between. CDR1 is LGHNA, CDR2 YSLEER, per germline. CDR3 length: 14 residues.

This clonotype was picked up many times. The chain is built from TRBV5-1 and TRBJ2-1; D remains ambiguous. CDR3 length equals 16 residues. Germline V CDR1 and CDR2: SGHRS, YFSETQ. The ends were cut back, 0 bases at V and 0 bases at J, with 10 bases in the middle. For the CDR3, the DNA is TGCGCCAGCAGCTTGGTACTTGGTAGCTCCTACAATGAGCAGTTCTTC. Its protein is CASSLVLGSSYNEQFF.

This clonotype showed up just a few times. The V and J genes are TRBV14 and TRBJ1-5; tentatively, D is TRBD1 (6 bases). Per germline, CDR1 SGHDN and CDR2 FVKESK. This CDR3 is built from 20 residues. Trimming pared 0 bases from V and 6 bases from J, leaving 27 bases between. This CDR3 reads CASSQEKYWGPWGARQPQHF. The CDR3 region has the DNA TGTGCCAGCAGCCAAGAAAAATATTGGGGGCCATGGGGGGCCCGTCAGCCCCAGCATTTT.

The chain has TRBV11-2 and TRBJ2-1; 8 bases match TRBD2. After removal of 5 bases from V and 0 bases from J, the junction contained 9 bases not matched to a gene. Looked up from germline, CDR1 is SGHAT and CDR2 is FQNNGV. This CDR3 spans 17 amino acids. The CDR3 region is CASSAGLGGSSYNEQFF. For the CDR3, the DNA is TGTGCCAGCAGCGCGGGACTAGGAGGTTCCTCCTACAATGAGCAGTTCTTC.

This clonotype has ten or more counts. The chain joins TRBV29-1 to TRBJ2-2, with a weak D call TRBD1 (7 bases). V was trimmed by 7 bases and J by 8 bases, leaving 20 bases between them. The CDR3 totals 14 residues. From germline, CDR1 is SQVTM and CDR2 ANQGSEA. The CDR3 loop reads CSGGTAGGYGELFF. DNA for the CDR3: TGCAGCGGTGGGACAGCCGGAGGGTATGGGGAGCTGTTTTTT.

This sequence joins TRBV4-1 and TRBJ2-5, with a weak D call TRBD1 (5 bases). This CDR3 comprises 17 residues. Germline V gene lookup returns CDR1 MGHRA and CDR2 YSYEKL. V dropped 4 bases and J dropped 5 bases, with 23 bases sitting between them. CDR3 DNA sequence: TGCGCCAGCAGCCCTCGGGTGGCAGGGCGGAAGGGGGAGACCCAGTACTTC. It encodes CASSPRVAGRKGETQYF.

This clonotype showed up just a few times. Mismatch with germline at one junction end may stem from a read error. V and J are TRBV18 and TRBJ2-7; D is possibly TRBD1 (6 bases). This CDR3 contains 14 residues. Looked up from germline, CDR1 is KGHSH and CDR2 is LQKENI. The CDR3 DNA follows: TGTTCCAGCTCACCAGGGCCAGGGGTCTACGAGCAGTACTTC. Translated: CSSSPGPGVYEQYF.

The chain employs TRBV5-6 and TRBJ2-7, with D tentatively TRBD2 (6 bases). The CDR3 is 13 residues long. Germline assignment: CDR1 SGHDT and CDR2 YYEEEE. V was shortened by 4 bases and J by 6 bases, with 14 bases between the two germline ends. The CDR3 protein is CASSARLGGEQYF. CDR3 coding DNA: TGTGCCAGCAGCGCCAGACTAGGCGGCGAGCAGTACTTC. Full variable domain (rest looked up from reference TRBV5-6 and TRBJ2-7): DAGVTQSPTHLIKTRGQQVTLRCSPKSGHDTVSWYQQALGQGPQFIFQYYEEEERQRGNFPDRFSGHQFPNYSSELNVNALLLGDSALYLCASSARLGGEQYFGPGTRLTVT.

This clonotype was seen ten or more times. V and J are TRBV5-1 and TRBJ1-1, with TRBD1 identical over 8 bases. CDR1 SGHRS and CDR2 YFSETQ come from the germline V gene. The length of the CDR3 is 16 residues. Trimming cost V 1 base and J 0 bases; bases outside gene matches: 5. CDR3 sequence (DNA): TGCGCCAGCAGCTTGCTCGGGACAGGAGTGAACACTGAAGCTTTCTTT. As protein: CASSLLGTGVNTEAFF.

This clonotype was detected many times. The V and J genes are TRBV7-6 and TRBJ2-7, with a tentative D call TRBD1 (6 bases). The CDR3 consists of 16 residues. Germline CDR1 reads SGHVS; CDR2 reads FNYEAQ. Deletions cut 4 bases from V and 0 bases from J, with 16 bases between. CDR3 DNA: TGTGCCAGCAGCTCGGGTGTCAGGGGCTCCTCCTACGAGCAGTACTTC. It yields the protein CASSSGVRGSSYEQYF.

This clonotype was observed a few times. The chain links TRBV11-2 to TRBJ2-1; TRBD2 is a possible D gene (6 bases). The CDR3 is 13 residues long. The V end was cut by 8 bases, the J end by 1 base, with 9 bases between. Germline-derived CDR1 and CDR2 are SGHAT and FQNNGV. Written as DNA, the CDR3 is TGTGCCAGCCGCCGGGGGTCCTACAATGAGCAGTTCTTC. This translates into CASRRGSYNEQFF.

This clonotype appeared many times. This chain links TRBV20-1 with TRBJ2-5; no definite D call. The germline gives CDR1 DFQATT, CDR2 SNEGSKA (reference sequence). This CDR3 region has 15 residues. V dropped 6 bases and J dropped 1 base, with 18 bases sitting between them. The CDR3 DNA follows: TGCAGTGCAAGTTCGCACCCGGGTTCCCAAGAGACCCAGTACTTC. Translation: CSASSHPGSQETQYF.

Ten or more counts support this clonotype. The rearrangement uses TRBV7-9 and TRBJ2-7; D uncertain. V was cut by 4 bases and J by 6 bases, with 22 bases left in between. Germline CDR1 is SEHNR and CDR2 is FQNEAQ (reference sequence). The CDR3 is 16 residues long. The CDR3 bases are TGTGCCAGCAGCTCACGAGCAGGCCGAGATGGCGTCGAGCAGTACTTC. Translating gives CASSSRAGRDGVEQYF.

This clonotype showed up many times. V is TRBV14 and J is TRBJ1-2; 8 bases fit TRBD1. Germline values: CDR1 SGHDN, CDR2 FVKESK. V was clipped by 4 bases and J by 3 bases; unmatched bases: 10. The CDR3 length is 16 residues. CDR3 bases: TGTGCCAGCAGCCGGGAAGCACAGGGGGATTACTATGGCTACACCTTC. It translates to CASSREAQGDYYGYTF.

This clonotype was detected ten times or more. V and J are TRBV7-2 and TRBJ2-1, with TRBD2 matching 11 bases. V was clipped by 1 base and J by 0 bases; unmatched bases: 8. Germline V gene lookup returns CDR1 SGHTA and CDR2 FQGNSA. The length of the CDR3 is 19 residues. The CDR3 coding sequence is TGTGCCAGCAGCTTAGTAGTCCTAGCGGGGGGAAGCTCCTACAATGAGCAGTTCTTC. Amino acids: CASSLVVLAGGSSYNEQFF.